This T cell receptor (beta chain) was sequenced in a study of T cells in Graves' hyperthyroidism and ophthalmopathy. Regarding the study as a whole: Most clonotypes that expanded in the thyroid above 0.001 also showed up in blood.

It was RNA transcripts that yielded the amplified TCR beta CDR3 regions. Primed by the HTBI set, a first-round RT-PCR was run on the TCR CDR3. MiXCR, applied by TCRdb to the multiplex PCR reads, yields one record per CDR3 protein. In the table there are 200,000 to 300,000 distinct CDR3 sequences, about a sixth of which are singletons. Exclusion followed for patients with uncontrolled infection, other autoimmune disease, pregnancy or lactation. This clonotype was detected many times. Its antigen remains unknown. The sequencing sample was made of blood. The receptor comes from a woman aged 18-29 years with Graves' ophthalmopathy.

CDR3 nucleotide sequence: TGTGCCAGCAGCTCAGGAGCAGATCCTCAAGAGACCCAGTACTTC. It specifies CASSSGADPQETQYF. The V and J genes are TRBV7-9 and TRBJ2-5; D gene uncertain. V shed 4 bases and J shed 2 bases, with 14 bases lying between them. This CDR3 has 15 amino acids. Germline loops: CDR1 SEHNR, CDR2 FQNEAQ (reference sequence).